Described below is a single T cell receptor (beta chain) sequence and its context. The antigen is not known. Germline V gives CDR1 ENHRY, CDR2 SYGVKD. The CDR3 loop spans 15 amino acids. Uncontrolled infection, other autoimmune disease, pregnancy and lactation each barred patients from inclusion. It was 8 to 10 ml of fresh peripheral blood that supplied the PBMCs. This sample was taken from a study of T cells in Graves' hyperthyroidism and ophthalmopathy. Background on the study: Prior to any treatment, at the point of initial diagnosis, peripheral blood was collected. Study-wide points: Most thyroid-expanded clonotypes above 0.001 were also found in blood.

TCR beta CDR3 region amplification was performed from RNA transcripts. HTBI primers drove first-round RT-PCR of the TCR CDR3. TCRdb redid the calling of the multiplex PCR reads with MiXCR, one entry per CDR3 protein. The sample holds some 550,000 distinct CDR3 sequences, 16% seen once. The chain is built from TRBV10-3 and TRBJ2-5; D possibly matches TRBD1 or TRBD2 (5 bases each). Sequencing was done on a sample of blood. This TCR came from a woman aged 40 to 50 with Graves' ophthalmopathy. The CDR3 protein is CTTRRQGVTQETQYF. CDR3 nucleotides: TGTACCACACGGAGGCAGGGAGTTACACAAGAGACCCAGTACTTC.